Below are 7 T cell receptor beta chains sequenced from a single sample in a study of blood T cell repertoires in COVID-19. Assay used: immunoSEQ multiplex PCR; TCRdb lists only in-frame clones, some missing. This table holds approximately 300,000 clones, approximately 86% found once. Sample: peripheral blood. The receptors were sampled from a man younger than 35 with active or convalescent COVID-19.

The CDR3 sequence: CASIAGGLTDTQYF. DNA of the CDR3: TGCGCCAGTATAGCGGGGGGGCTCACAGATACGCAGTATTTT. The chain recombines TRBV10-2 with TRBJ2-3; 11 nucleotides align to TRBD2. The CDR3 runs 14 residues. V dropped 9 bases and J dropped 2; count of bases not matched to a gene: 4. Germline CDR1 reads WSHSY; CDR2 reads SAAADI.

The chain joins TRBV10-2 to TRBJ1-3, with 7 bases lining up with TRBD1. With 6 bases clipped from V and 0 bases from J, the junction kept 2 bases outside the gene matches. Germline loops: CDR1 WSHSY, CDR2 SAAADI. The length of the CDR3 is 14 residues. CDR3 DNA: TGCGCCAGCAGGACAGGGACCTCTGGAAACACCATATATTTT. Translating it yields CASRTGTSGNTIYF.

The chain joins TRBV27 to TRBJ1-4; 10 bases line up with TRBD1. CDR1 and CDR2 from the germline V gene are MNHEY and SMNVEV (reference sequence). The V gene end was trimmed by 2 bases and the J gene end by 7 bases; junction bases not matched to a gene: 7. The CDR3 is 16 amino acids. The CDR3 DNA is TGTGCCAGCAGTTTAGGCGTGCGACAGGGGGCTGAAAAACTGTTTTTT. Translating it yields CASSLGVRQGAEKLFF.

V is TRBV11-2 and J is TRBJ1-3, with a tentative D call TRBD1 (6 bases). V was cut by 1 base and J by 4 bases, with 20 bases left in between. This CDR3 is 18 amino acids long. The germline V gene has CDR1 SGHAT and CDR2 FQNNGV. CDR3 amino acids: CASSLVIPWGLEGNTIYF. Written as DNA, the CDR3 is TGTGCCAGCAGCTTAGTTATCCCTTGGGGGCTCGAAGGAAACACCATATATTTT.

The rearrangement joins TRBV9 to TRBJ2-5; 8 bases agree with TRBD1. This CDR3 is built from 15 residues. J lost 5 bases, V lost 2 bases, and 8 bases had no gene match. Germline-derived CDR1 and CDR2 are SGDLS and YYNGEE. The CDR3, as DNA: TGTGCCAGCAGCGTTCAGACAGGGGCTGGGGAGACCCAGTACTTC. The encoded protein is CASSVQTGAGETQYF.

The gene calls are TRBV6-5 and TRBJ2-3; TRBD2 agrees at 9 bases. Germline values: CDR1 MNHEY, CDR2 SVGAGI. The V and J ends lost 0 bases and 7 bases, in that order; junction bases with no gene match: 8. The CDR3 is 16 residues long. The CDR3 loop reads CASSYSSAGGPYTQYF. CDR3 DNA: TGTGCCAGCAGTTACTCGTCGGCGGGGGGGCCGTATACGCAGTATTTT.

CDR3 sequence reads: CASSADTGAPAFF. The CDR3 region has the DNA TGTGCCAGCAGCGCCGATACGGGAGCCCCGGCTTTCTTT. The rearrangement links TRBV9 to TRBJ1-1; D not resolved. Germline V gene sequence: CDR1 SGDLS, CDR2 YYNGEE. The CDR3 is 13 residues long. V was clipped by 3 bases and J by 11 bases, with 17 bases between them. Full variable domain (missing parts from reference TRBV9 and TRBJ1-1): DSGVTQTPKHLITATGQRVTLRCSPRSGDLSVYWYQQSLDQGLQFLIQYYNGEERAKGNILERFSAQQFPDLHSELNLSSLELGDSALYFCASSADTGAPAFFGQGTRLTVV.